The rows below give T cell receptor beta chains drawn from one sample of a study of glioma-infiltrating T cells. TCRdb ran MiXCR on the multiplex PCR reads and lists one entry per CDR3 protein. The table records approximately 110,000 distinct CDR3 sequences, about 23% of them present only once. Source material: glioma tissue, nonneoplastic brain tissue, or PBMCs (not recorded which). The receptors come from a human donor with low-grade glioma or glioblastoma, undergoing nonglioma brain surgery, or in good health (not recorded which). Each CDR3 is given with its conserved first and last residue. Each record gives: V gene, J gene, CDR3 protein.

TRBV6-4	TRBJ2-3	CASSLLAGDADTQYF
TRBV6-4	TRBJ2-1	CASRPQGGEQFF
TRBV6-1	TRBJ2-7	CASQIAGGPYEQYF
TRBV25-1	TRBJ1-2	CASTGDYGYTF
TRBV4-1	TRBJ1-1	CASSYRGGRNTEAFF
TRBV6-1	TRBJ1-1	CASSEKRGTEAFF
TRBV11-2	TRBJ2-1	CASSSPGTSKNEQFF
TRBV27	TRBJ1-3	CASSSGVSGDTIYF
TRBV4-3	TRBJ2-7	CASSQDRGTGVQVKYF
TRBV12-5	TRBJ2-3	CASGQGQGTDTQYF
TRBV28	TRBJ1-4	CASSSGGGYEKLFF
TRBV7-2	TRBJ1-2	CASSLGQTNYGYTF
TRBV7-9	TRBJ1-1	CASSLRARNTEAFF
TRBV7-2	TRBJ2-4	CASSLGLAGGPLAKNIQYF
TRBV6-6	TRBJ2-7	CAGSYIGGYEQCF
TRBV27	TRBJ2-3	CASSWVRSDTQYF
TRBV6-1	TRBJ2-7	CASTTSDSLYEQYF
TRBV6-1	TRBJ2-1	CASSLVVNEQFF
TRBV7-2	TRBJ2-7	CASSLGRQGPSEQYF
TRBV6-1	TRBJ2-3	CASSLGSGNTDTQYF
TRBV19	TRBJ1-3	CASKKEGSGNTIYF
TRBV12-3/TRBV12-4	TRBJ2-7	CASQKGTASYEQYF
TRBV14	TRBJ1-5	CASSQDRAYSNQPQHF
TRBV6-1	TRBJ2-7	CASKGRGTYEQYF
TRBV12-3/TRBV12-4	TRBJ1-6	CASSGPYYNSPLHF
TRBV7-2	TRBJ1-4	CASSFKGQGGSATNEKLFF
TRBV20-1	TRBJ2-5	CSANPTVAGSQETQYF
TRBV2	TRBJ1-5	CASRQGNSNQPQHF
TRBV3-1	TRBJ2-1	CASSQGDRGRSQFF
TRBV3-1	TRBJ2-3	CASSQVRRFFSTDTQYF
TRBV7-2	TRBJ2-7	CASSLRVTYEQYF
TRBV5-1	TRBJ1-1	CASSLAGTGGTEAFF
TRBV19	TRBJ2-5	CASSPRKQGAGETQYF
TRBV4-1	TRBJ2-1	CASSRGQGADEQFF
TRBV6-1	TRBJ2-3	CASEAESAGGEDTQYF
TRBV28	TRBJ2-3	CASSLRTSVYTDTQYF
TRBV20-1	TRBJ2-3	CSARGFGRGDTDTQYF
TRBV2	TRBJ2-7	CASSAGQSSYEQYF
TRBV5-6	TRBJ1-1	CASSWRTGGTMNTEAFF
TRBV6-1	TRBJ1-5	CASRGNHNQPQHF
TRBV3-1	TRBJ1-4	CASSRTTGGNEKLFF
TRBV4-3	TRBJ2-7	CASSQGTGDHYEQYF
TRBV20-1	TRBJ1-5	CSASEDGRGNQPQHF
TRBV2	TRBJ1-2	CASSELRTVAGDGYTF
TRBV29-1	TRBJ2-3	CSVERGAAGGGGDTQYF
TRBV7-9	TRBJ2-3	CASRRGLAFTDTQYF
TRBV19	TRBJ2-1	CASSTTLRLAGGDNEQFF
TRBV3-1	TRBJ2-5	CASSLLTAGEEETQYF
TRBV15	TRBJ1-5	CATSRDPGSSQPQHF
TRBV6-1	TRBJ2-7	CASSINTVAYEQYF
TRBV4-3	TRBJ2-1	CASSRSDGNEQFF